This record looks at one T cell receptor beta chain sequence and its context. The antigen is not known. Profiling of TCR beta VDJ combinations and CDR3 sequences used genomic DNA as template. TCRdb recomputed calls from the reads with MiXCR, one row per CDR3 protein. The repertoire holds hundreds of thousands of distinct CDR3 sequences, roughly half seen once, with around 8% in the top ten. This sample is drawn from a study of CD8+CD57+ T cells in acquired aplastic anemia. Overall study: Sorted CD4+ plus CD8+ cells gave DNA averaging roughly 3.2 ug.

Study-wide findings and caveats: The same twenty-nine CD8+ CDR3 sequences occurred in patients and in controls. Between the patient and control groups, CD8+ Simpson's diversity did not differ significantly.

V lost 0 bases and J lost 6, with 8 bases in between. Germline-derived CDR1 and CDR2 are SGHDT and YYEEEE. The CDR3 totals 13 residues. The chain couples TRBV5-6 to TRBJ2-3, with D tentatively TRBD1 or TRBD2 (5 bases each). Sample: sorted CD4+, CD8+, or CD8+CD57+ T cells (not recorded which) from PBMCs. The source of this sequence is a human donor with severe aplastic anemia or a healthy control (not recorded which). This CDR3 reads CASSLVWGDTQYF. The CDR3 DNA follows: TGTGCCAGCAGCTTGGTTTGGGGGGATACGCAGTATTTT.